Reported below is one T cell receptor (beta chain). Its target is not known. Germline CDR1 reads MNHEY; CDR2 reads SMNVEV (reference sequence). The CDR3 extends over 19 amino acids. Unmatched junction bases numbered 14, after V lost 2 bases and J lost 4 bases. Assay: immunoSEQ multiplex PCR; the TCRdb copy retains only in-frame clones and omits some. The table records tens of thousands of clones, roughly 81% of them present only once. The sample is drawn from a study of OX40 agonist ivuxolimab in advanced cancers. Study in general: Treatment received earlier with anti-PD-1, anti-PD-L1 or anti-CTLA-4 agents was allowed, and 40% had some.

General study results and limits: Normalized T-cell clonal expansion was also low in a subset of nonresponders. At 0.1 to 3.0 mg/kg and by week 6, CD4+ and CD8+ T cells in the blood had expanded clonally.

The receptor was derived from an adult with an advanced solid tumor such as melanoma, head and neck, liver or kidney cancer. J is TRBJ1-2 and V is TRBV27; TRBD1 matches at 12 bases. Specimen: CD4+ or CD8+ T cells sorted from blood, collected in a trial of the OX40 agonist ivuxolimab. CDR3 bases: TGTGCCAGCAGTTTAGGGGCTTCGGGACAGGGGGCAGGTCCCTATGGCTACACCTTC. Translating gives CASSLGASGQGAGPYGYTF.